Sequencing of this T cell receptor beta chain was carried out in a study of T cells in Graves' hyperthyroidism and ophthalmopathy. TCR beta CDR3 sequences were amplified from RNA transcripts. First-round RT-PCR targeting the TCR CDR3 was performed with the HTBI primer set. From the multiplex PCR reads, TCRdb called clonotypes with MiXCR, one entry per CDR3 protein. In the table there are over 700,000 distinct CDR3 sequences, approximately 18% of which are singletons. CDR3 length: 15 residues. V was clipped by 3 bases and J by 0 bases, with 11 bases between them. The germline gives CDR1 LNHDA, CDR2 SQIVND (reference sequence).

The origin of this receptor is a woman in her forties or fifties with Graves' hyperthyroidism that later progressed to Graves' ophthalmopathy. The chain employs TRBV19 and TRBJ1-2; no definite D call. The source material was blood. CDR3 region: CASSIGREANYGYTF. The CDR3 region has the DNA TGTGCCAGTAGTATTGGAAGAGAAGCTAACTATGGCTACACCTTC. The complete variable domain, with remaining parts taken from reference TRBV19 and TRBJ1-2, reads DGGITQSPKYLFRKEGQNVTLSCEQNLNHDAMYWYRQDPGQGLRLIYYSQIVNDFQKGDIAEGYSVSREKKESFPLTVTSAQKNPTAFYLCASSIGREANYGYTFGSGTRLTVV.